This T cell receptor (beta chain) was documented in a study of blood T cell repertoires in COVID-19. Study background: Researchers got acute and convalescent COVID-19 samples from the United States, Italy and Spain.

Germline CDR1 and CDR2: SGHRS and YFSETQ. Between the trimmed V and J ends, which lost 1 base and 0 bases, there was a span of 14 bases. This CDR3 comprises 17 residues. TCRdb's copy holds only in-frame clones and misses some; the assay was immunoSEQ multiplex PCR. The profile covers approximately 230,000 clones, with 65% to 85% appearing a single time and around 5.4% taken by the ten largest. This receptor was taken from a man of 80 years or more with acute or convalescent COVID-19. J is TRBJ1-5 and V is TRBV5-1; D not resolved. Source material: peripheral blood. The CDR3 loop reads CASSLSGGPYSNQPQHF. In DNA form, the CDR3 reads TGCGCCAGCAGCTTGTCGGGAGGGCCCTATAGCAATCAGCCCCAGCATTTT.